This is a list of T cell receptor beta chains from one sample in a study of blood T cell dynamics during melanoma immunotherapy. The data were produced by immunoSEQ multiplex PCR, yet TCRdb's version contains in-frame clones alone and is incomplete. The sample holds 950 to 1,300 clones, around 81% seen once. The sequencing here drew on cell-free DNA from blood, taken from a patient treated with checkpoint blockade. The origin of the receptors is a human donor with melanoma. Each CDR3 is given with its conserved first and last residue. The order of the fields is V gene, D gene, J gene, clone size, CDR3 length, CDR3 DNA, CDR3 protein. D genes are given only for firm matches. The size field is filled for only some rows; it gives once, few, many or a size class.

>TRBV19|-|TRBJ2-6|few|16
TGTGCCAGTAGTATAGGAGATCGGGGGACATCCAACGTCCTGACTTTC
CASSIGDRGTSNVLTF
>TRBV5-5|TRBD1|TRBJ1-2|-|14
TGTGCCAGCAGCCGGGACAGTCGGAACTATGGCTACACCTTC
CASSRDSRNYGYTF
>TRBV6-1|TRBD1|TRBJ1-5|-|15
TGTGCCAGCAACATACAGGGGAGTAGCAATCAGCCCCAGCATTTT
CASNIQGSSNQPQHF
>TRBV25-1|-|TRBJ1-1|-|18
TGTGCCAGCAGTGAATTATTCTCGGCGGCAGGGAAGACAACTGAAGCTTTCTTT
CASSELFSAAGKTTEAFF
>TRBV29-1|TRBD1|TRBJ2-7|-|12
TGCAGCGTGGGGACAGGGACCTACGAGCAGTACTTC
CSVGTGTYEQYF
>TRBV14|-|TRBJ1-1|-|13
TGTGCCAGCAGCCTCACCTCAGGGGCTGAAGCTTTCTTT
CASSLTSGAEAFF
>TRBV6-1|-|TRBJ1-1|-|14
TGTGCCAGCAGCGGAGGGACGTTCGACACTGAAGCTTTCTTT
CASSGGTFDTEAFF
>TRBV4-2|-|TRBJ1-5|-|15
TGTGCCAGCAGCCAAGATCTTGGTACCTCGGGGCCCCAGCATTTT
CASSQDLGTSGPQHF
>TRBV15|TRBD2|TRBJ2-1|-|18
TGTGCCACCAGCAGAGGAGCTTCGGCGGGGGGCACCTACAATGAGCAGTTCTTC
CATSRGASAGGTYNEQFF
>TRBV11-2|TRBD1|TRBJ1-1|-|12
TGTGCCAGCAGCCTAGACAGGGGCGAAGCTTTCTTT
CASSLDRGEAFF
>TRBV27|-|TRBJ2-5|-|17
TGTGCCAGCAGTTTATATCCGATGGTAGAAAACCAAGAGACCCAGTACTTC
CASSLYPMVENQETQYF
>TRBV28|-|TRBJ2-1|-|14
TGTGCCAGCATGGGTCTCGGCAGAAACAATGAGCAGTTCTTC
CASMGLGRNNEQFF
>TRBV6-5|TRBD2|TRBJ2-7|-|15
TGTGCCAGCAGGCAAGGACTAGCGGGATCCTACGAGCAGTACTTC
CASRQGLAGSYEQYF
>TRBV30|-|TRBJ1-6|-|15
TGTGCCTGGAGTGTACACCCGACCTATAATTCACCCCTCCACTTT
CAWSVHPTYNSPLHF
>TRBV7-8|TRBD1|TRBJ1-2|-|14
TGTGCCAGCAGCGGACGTGACAGGGGTGGTGGCTACACCTTC
CASSGRDRGGGYTF
>TRBV2|-|TRBJ2-7|-|14
TGTGCCAGCAGGCCCCGGGTGCGGACCTACGAGCAGTACTTC
CASRPRVRTYEQYF
>TRBV4-3|-|TRBJ2-1|-|13
TGCGCCAGCAGCCGGGAAGGGTGGGATGAGCAGTTCTTC
CASSREGWDEQFF
>TRBV18|-|TRBJ2-2|-|12
TGTGCCAGCTCGCAGTACACCGGGGAGCTGTTTTTT
CASSQYTGELFF
>TRBV7-9|-|TRBJ2-7|-|9
TGTGCCAACGGATGGGACCAGTACTTC
CANGWDQYF
>TRBV28|-|TRBJ1-6|-|18
TGTGCCAGCAGTTTACAGATCGTAGGGAGGGGCCGAGGGGGACCCCTCCACTTT
CASSLQIVGRGRGGPLHF
>TRBV4-1|-|TRBJ1-6|-|14
TGCGCCAGCAGCCAATCGAGGTGGAATTCACCCCTCCACTTT
CASSQSRWNSPLHF
>TRBV10-3|TRBD2|TRBJ2-1|-|19
TGTGCCATCAGTGCCCCGTGGACTAGCGGGAGGCTCCTCTGGGATGAGCAGTTCTTC
CAISAPWTSGRLLWDEQFF